The subject of this entry is one T cell receptor (beta chain). The antigen it recognizes is unknown. The DNA is omitted, as the CDR3 cannot be located on it reliably, and the CDR3 follows TCRdb's listing. Patients chosen for sequencing had shown expansion of CD8+CD57+ cells by flow cytometry. Every patient had severe acquired aplastic anemia, diagnosed using the International Study of Aplastic Anemia and Agranulocytosis and Camitta criteria. At the time blood was sampled, none of the patients had received any therapy. The study deep-sequenced TCR repertoires of sorted CD4+ and CD8+ blood T cells from severe aplastic anemia patients and healthy subjects. Patients were enrolled under clinicaltrials.gov protocols 00001620, 01623167, 00001397, 00071045, 00081523 and 00961064 in the USA. Ficoll-Paque density gradient centrifugation was used to isolate peripheral blood mononuclear cells. Before DNA was extracted, CD4+ and CD8+ T cells were sorted using either FACS or magnetic beads.

The sample originates from a study of CD8+CD57+ T cells in acquired aplastic anemia (dated by TCRdb to between 2018 and 2020). Study-level background: DNA extracted from sorted CD4+ and CD8+ cells had a mean of about 3.2 ug, with a range of roughly 0.19 to 27.4 ug. A CD8+CD57+ expansion meant a frequency higher than the mean frequency seen in healthy subjects.

Here is what the overall study found, with its caveats: No significant difference in CD8+ Simpson's diversity was found between patients and healthy controls (P=0.060). About 30 CD8+ CDR3 sequences were found to be shared between patients and controls, but these sequences appeared to be highly expressed in patients and within the immunodominant clones of the patients.

Genomic DNA served as template for TCR beta VDJ combination and CDR3 sequence profiling. An Illumina HiSeq 2000 was used for TCR repertoire sequencing. Regarding the original processing steps: TRBV/TRBJ rearrangement plots, CDR3 size and DJ length profiles, and Simpson's diversity index were used to evaluate the repertoires. Whichever DNA sequence was most abundant in the deep sequencing data was defined as the immunodominant clone. CDR3 amino acid sequences were screened for sharing across subjects and were compared with published repertoires and the VDJdb database. TCRdb handled the public reads itself, with Q25 trimming in fastp and clone calling in MiXCR, and kept productive beta chains. Entries are consolidated by CDR3 protein sequence, retaining the most common genes and DNA. Here the V and J calls rest on TCRdb's processing, not on the authors' analysis. The sample contains 200,000 to 300,000 distinct CDR3 sequences, roughly 82% of them found a single time. The ten largest clones capture 35% to 50% of the sample.

Looking up the germline V gene (reference sequence) yields CDR1 LNHDA and CDR2 SQIVND. The CDR3 spans 14 residues, from the cysteine through the phenylalanine. The sequencing input was sorted CD4+, CD8+, or CD8+CD57+ T cells (not recorded which) from PBMCs. The chain uses TRBV19 and TRBJ2-3; the D segment call TRBD2 is taken from the table without a DNA check. This clonotype originated in a human donor with aplastic anemia. For the CDR3, the sequence is CASSFAGGSYTQQF.